The present entry profiles one TCR beta chain with its context. Clones were read by immunoSEQ multiplex PCR, and TCRdb kept only the in-frame ones, dropping some. The table lists 95,000 to 150,000 clones, roughly 90% of them singletons. This record comes from a study of T cell responses to AZD1222 COVID-19 vaccine. This CDR3 comprises 15 residues. From germline, CDR1 is LGHDT and CDR2 YNNKEL (reference sequence). V gave up 0 bases and J gave up 4 bases, with 9 bases separating them. Sequencing used peripheral blood, obtained on day 0 of AZD1222 vaccination. The origin of this receptor is an adult in good health. This chain links TRBV3-1 (or the pseudogene TRBV3-2) with TRBJ2-2, with D uncertain. CDR3 region: CASSQDSRSTGELFF. As DNA, the CDR3 is TGTGCCAGCAGCCAAGATAGTCGGAGCACCGGGGAGCTGTTTTTT.